The present T cell receptor (beta chain) was sequenced within a study of technical replicates of blood from several donors. This table comes from immunoSEQ multiplex PCR, and its TCRdb copy is limited to in-frame clones, with some not included. This repertoire shows roughly 15,000 clones, 80% to 85% found once; its top ten account for roughly a tenth. This clone appeared once. The V gene's germline CDR1 is MDHEN and CDR2 SYDVKM. The V end lost 1 base, the J end lost 7 bases, and 13 bases lay between the germline ends. The length of the CDR3 is 15 residues. The sequence came from a human donor in good health. This chain connects TRBV28 to TRBJ1-4; a possible D gene is TRBD1 (5 bases). Sequencing was performed on PBMCs. CDR3: CASSLSGHGGEKLFF. CDR3 coding DNA: TGTGCCAGCAGTTTATCCGGACACGGGGGTGAAAAACTGTTTTTT.